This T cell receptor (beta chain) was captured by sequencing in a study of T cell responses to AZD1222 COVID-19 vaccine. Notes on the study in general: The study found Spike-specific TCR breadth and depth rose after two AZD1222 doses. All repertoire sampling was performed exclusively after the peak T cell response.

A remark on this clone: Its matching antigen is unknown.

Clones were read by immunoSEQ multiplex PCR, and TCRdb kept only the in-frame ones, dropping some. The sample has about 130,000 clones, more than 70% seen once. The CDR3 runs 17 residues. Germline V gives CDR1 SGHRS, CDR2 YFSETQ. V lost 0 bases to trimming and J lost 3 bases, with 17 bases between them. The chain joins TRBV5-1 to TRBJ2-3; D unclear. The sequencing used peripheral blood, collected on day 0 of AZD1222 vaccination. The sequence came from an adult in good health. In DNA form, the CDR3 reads TGCGCCAGCAGCTTGGCCCGTGGGAAGAGGATTACAGATACGCAGTATTTT. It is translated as CASSLARGKRITDTQYF.